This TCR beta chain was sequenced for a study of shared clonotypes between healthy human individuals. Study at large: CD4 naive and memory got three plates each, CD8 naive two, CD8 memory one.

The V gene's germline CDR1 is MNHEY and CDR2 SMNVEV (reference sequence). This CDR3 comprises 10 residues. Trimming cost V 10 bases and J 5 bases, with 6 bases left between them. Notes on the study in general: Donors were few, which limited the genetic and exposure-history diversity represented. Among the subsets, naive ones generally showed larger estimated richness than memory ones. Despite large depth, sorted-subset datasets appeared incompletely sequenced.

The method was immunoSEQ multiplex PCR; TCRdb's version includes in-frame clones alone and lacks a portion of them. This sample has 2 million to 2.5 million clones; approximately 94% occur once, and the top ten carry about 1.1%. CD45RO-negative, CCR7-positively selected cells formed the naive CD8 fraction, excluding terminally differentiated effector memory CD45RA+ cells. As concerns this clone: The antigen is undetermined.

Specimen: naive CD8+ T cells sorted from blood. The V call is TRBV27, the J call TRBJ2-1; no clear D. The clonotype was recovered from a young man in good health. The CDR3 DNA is TGTGCCACCAGAGACAATGAGCAGTTCTTC. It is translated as CATRDNEQFF.